This T cell receptor (beta chain) emerged from a study of memory CD4+ T cells and cytomegalovirus serostatus. Looking at the study overall: Of the healthy Belgian adults, several were CMV seropositive and about 24 seronegative. General study results and limits: Each of approximately 73 CMV-associated TCRbeta sequences occurred in one to five individuals. The CMV-associated TCR signature appears largely within the CD4+ memory repertoire.

Original handling: Out-of-frame sequences were removed, leaving around 2,000,000 distinct TCRbeta sequences. Libraries were prepared by immunoSEQ multiplex PCR; TCRdb keeps only in-frame clonotypes and omits some of them. The DNA gave D and trimming, while V, J and clone size come from that table. Found here are 45,000 to 60,000 clones, about 80% of them singletons; the top ten hold roughly 1.5%. About this clone: Its antigen is as yet unknown.

The sort gate was single viable CD3+CD4+CD8-CD45RO+ cells for memory CD4+ T cells. Germline values: CDR1 MRHNA, CDR2 SNTAGT. There are 14 residues in the CDR3. V dropped 6 bases and J dropped 0 bases, with 10 bases sitting between them. The sequencing input was memory CD4+ T cells from blood. The sequence was obtained from an adult in good health and CMV-seropositive. This sequence joins TRBV6-4 and TRBJ2-3, with a weak D call TRBD1 (6 bases). CDR3 loop: CASRKQGSTDTQYF. CDR3 DNA sequence: TGTGCCAGCAGGAAACAGGGTAGCACAGATACGCAGTATTTT.